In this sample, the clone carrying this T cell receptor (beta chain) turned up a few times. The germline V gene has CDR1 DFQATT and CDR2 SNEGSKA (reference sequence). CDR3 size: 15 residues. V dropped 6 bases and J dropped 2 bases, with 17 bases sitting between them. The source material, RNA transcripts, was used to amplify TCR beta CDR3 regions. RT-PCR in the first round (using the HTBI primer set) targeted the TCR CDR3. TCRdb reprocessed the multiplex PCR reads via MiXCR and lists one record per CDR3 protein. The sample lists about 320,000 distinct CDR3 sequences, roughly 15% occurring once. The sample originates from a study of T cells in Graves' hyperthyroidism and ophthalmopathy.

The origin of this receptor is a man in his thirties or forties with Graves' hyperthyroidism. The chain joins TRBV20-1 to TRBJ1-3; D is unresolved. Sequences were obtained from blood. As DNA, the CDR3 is TGCAGTGCCCCTAACACAGCCCAAGCTGGAAACACCATATATTTT. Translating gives CSAPNTAQAGNTIYF.